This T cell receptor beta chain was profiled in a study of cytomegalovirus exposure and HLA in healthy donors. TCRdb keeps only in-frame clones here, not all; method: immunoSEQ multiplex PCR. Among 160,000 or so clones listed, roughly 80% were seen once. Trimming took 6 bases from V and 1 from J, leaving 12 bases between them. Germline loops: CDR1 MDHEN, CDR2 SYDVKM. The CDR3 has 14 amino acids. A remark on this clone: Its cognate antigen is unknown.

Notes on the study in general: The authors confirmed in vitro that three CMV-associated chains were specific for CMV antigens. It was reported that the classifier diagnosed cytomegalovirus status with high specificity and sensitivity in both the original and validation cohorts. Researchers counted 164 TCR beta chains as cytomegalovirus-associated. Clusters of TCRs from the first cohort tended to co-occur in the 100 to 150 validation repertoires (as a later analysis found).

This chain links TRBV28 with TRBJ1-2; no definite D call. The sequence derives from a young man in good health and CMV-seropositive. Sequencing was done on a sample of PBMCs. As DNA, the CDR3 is TGTGCCAGCAGCCTAGCCCCAATTAACTATGGCTACACCTTC. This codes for CASSLAPINYGYTF.